This T cell receptor (beta chain) was recovered during a study of CD8+ T cells in alopecia areata. Noted treatment: oral pan-JAK inhibitor, 5-10 mg twice daily. Study conclusions and caveats: Higher clonality was seen in lesional scalp than in normal scalp, especially in alopecia totalis/universalis. Tofacitinib produced a significant decrease in scalp clonality and in expanded CD8+ clones among the top 100.

This CDR3 contains 15 residues. Germline V gene sequence: CDR1 MNHEY, CDR2 SMNVEV (reference sequence). V lost 5 bases and J 7 bases, leaving 15 bases between the germline ends. This clone was counted between two and nine times. Its antigen is unknown. cDNA reverse transcribed from extracted RNA served as the sequencing template. Sequencing used immunoSEQ multiplex PCR; TCRdb keeps in-frame clones, though not all of them. Here the sample spans roughly 250,000 clones, 50% to 75% being singletons. The rearrangement joins TRBV27 to TRBJ1-6, with no clear D. The origin of this receptor is a human donor with alopecia areata. Sequencing was performed on CD4+ T cells sorted from blood, taken around week 52, from a patient treated with tofacitinib. The CDR3 DNA is TGTGCCAGCAGTCCCGTTGCGATCCCGAATTCACCCCTCCACTTT. It is translated as CASSPVAIPNSPLHF.